These 4 T cell receptor beta chains share one sample of origin, sequenced in a study of regulatory T cells in long-lasting Graves disease. Time point meaning: newly diagnosed GD, antithyroid drugs for less than 3 months. PBMCs provided the RNA from which the TCR library was made. With iRepertoire HTBI primers and Arm-PCR of CDR3 regions, TCR beta libraries were built. Each CDR3 protein gets one entry after TCRdb re-called the multiplex PCR reads with MiXCR. The sample yields some 400,000 distinct CDR3 sequences, 14% to 15% seen once. The same specimen was also included in a second study, on T cells in Graves' hyperthyroidism and ophthalmopathy.

The sequencing here drew on peripheral blood mononuclear cells (PBMCs), taken at new diagnosis, from a patient treated with antithyroid drugs. The receptors shown here come from a woman under 40 with Graves disease.

This clonotype was observed at least ten times. The chain carries TRBV24-1 and TRBJ1-5; D ambiguous. CDR3 length: 14 amino acids. Germline assignment: CDR1 KGHDR and CDR2 SFDVKD. V shed 5 bases and J shed 9 bases, with 16 bases lying between them. The CDR3 reads CATSAGRNTSPQHF. CDR3 nucleotides: TGTGCCACCAGTGCAGGACGGAACACATCGCCCCAGCATTTT.

This chain connects TRBV28 to TRBJ1-5; 8 nucleotides align to TRBD1. Trimming removed 6 bases from V and 7 bases from J; junction bases left unmatched: 5. The CDR3 runs 13 residues. The germline gives CDR1 MDHEN, CDR2 SYDVKM. This CDR3 reads CASRSDRVQPQHF. The CDR3 coding sequence is TGTGCCAGCAGATCGGACAGGGTGCAGCCCCAGCATTTT. The whole variable domain, filled in from reference TRBV28 and TRBJ1-5, reads DVKVTQSSRYLVKRTGEKVFLECVQDMDHENMFWYRQDPGLGLRLIYFSYDVKMKEKGDIPEGYSVSREKKERFSLILESASTNQTSMYLCASRSDRVQPQHFGDGTRLSIL.

Relative to its sample, this clonotype is large (0.1 to 1%). The V call is TRBV6-4, the J call TRBJ2-1; TRBD2 aligns across 8 bases. CDR1 and CDR2 (germline): MRHNA, SNTAGT. There are 14 residues in the CDR3. J was trimmed by 3 bases and V by 4 bases; bases with no gene match: 2. The CDR3 region is CASSAGLDYNEQFF. As DNA, the CDR3 is TGTGCCAGCAGTGCGGGACTAGACTACAATGAGCAGTTCTTC.

Ten or more counts support this clonotype. V is TRBV15 and J is TRBJ2-3; D uncertain. The V and J ends lost 1 base and 3 bases respectively, with 14 bases between them. Germline-derived CDR1 and CDR2 are LNHNV and YYDKDF (reference sequence). CDR3 length: 16 amino acids. This chain's CDR3 is CATSRVVTLATDTQYF. The DNA of the CDR3 is TGTGCCACCAGCAGAGTCGTGACATTGGCTACAGATACGCAGTATTTT.